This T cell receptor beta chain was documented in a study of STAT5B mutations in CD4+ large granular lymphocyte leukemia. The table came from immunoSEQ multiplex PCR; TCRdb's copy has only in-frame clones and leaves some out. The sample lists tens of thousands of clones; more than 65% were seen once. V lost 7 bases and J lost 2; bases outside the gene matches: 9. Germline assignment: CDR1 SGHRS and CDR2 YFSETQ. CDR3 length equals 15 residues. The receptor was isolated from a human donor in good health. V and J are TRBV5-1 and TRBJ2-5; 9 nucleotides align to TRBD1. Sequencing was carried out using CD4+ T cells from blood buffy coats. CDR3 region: CASETGGAEQETQYF. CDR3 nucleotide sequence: TGCGCCAGCGAGACAGGGGGGGCGGAGCAAGAGACCCAGTACTTC.